The present T cell receptor (beta chain) was sequenced within a study of blood T cell repertoires in COVID-19. Across the study: The United States, Italy and Spain supplied acute and convalescent COVID-19 samples. T cells, B-cell-depleted T cells, or PBMCs supplied cDNA or gDNA.

Per the original data handling: Amplification from reference gene primers served as the basis for estimated nucleated cell counts. Only in-frame clones appear in the TCRdb table, and some are missing; sequencing was by immunoSEQ multiplex PCR. V and J calls and clone size are as listed in that table; D and trimming were resolved from the DNA. This sample has under 300,000 clones; 80% to 90% occur once, and the top ten carry 4.5% to 6.5%. The CDR3 extends over 14 amino acids. Germline CDR1 reads KGHSH; CDR2 reads LQKENI. The germline V and J ends were trimmed by 1 base and 4 bases, with 9 bases remaining between them.

V usage is TRBV18 and J usage is TRBJ2-3; D is perhaps TRBD2 (6 bases). The specimen sequenced was peripheral blood. The receptor's source is a man older than 75 with acute or convalescent COVID-19. CDR3 DNA: TGTGCCAGCTCACCACTAGCGGAGTCAGATACGCAGTATTTT. Translation gives CASSPLAESDTQYF.